This T cell receptor (beta chain) was recorded in a study of Ad26.COV2.S vaccination and SARS-CoV-2 variants. Study-wide context: Intramuscular Ad26.COV2.S doses were given once or twice, 56 days apart. Findings and limits, study-wide: Vaccine recipients showed a spike-specific TCR breadth that was higher than in placebo recipients. Vaccinees reportedly had broad spike-specific CD8+ and CD4+ T cell responses.

TCRdb's table, derived via immunoSEQ multiplex PCR, lists solely in-frame clones and lacks some. Of about 350,000 clones in the sample, 75% to 90% were seen once. Points on this clone: Its antigen is unidentified.

The CDR3 extends over 12 amino acids. Germline V gene sequence: CDR1 MNHEY, CDR2 SMNVEV (reference sequence). Deletions cut 7 bases from V and 10 bases from J, with 14 bases between. Described treatment: some 20 received Ad26.COV2.S at low or high dose, single or two shots; roughly five received placebo; per-sample allocation not given. On day 63 after the first injection, vaccine and placebo recipients gave samples. Wuhan-strain SARS-CoV-2 spike was expressed by the Ad26 vector that made up the vaccine. This chain links TRBV27 with TRBJ2-1; D uncertain. The material was peripheral blood, obtained in a trial of Ad26.COV2.S vaccine versus placebo. This receptor was obtained from a person aged 18-65 years who received the Ad26.COV2.S COVID-19 vaccine or a placebo. In DNA, the CDR3 is TGTGCCAGCACCACGGGCCGTCTCGAGCAGTTCTTC. Protein product: CASTTGRLEQFF.